This T cell receptor (beta chain) was captured in a study of blood T cell repertoires in COVID-19. Study overall: COVID-19 samples, acute and convalescent, were from the United States, Italy and Spain.

TCRdb's copy holds only in-frame clones and misses some; the assay was immunoSEQ multiplex PCR. This table has some 20,000 clones, approximately 93% appearing once. This clone turned up a few times. This TCR was recovered from a human donor in a cohort sampled during active COVID-19. The sequenced sample consisted of peripheral blood.

CDR3 residues: CASSLDIYTEAFF. The CDR3 nucleotides are TGTGCCAGCAGCTTGGACATATACACTGAAGCTTTCTTT. V and J are TRBV5-6 and TRBJ1-1, with D hard to call. The CDR3 has 13 residues. Trimming removed 0 bases at V and 3 bases at J, with 6 bases between. The germline CDR1 and CDR2 sequences are SGHDT and YYEEEE.